Below are 12 T cell receptor beta chains sequenced from a single sample in a study of blood T cells in healthy people across ages. A second PCR of 7 to 11 cycles used a sample-barcoded 5' primer and a J-beta primer mix. TCRdb re-derived calls from the 5' RACE reads in MiXCR, one entry per CDR3 protein. The profile shows around 650,000 distinct CDR3 sequences, roughly 43% of them singletons. The specimen was blood. The receptors were sampled from a man older than 75 in good health.

This sequence joins TRBV20-1 and TRBJ2-5; TRBD2 matches at 7 bases. The germline V gene encodes CDR1 DFQATT and CDR2 SNEGSKA (reference sequence). V lost 1 base to trimming and J lost 11 bases; unmatched junction nucleotides: 16. CDR3 size: 15 residues. CDR3 sequence reads: CSARGKAGRVYEQYF. For the CDR3, the DNA is TGCAGTGCTAGAGGCAAAGCGGGGCGCGTTTATGAGCAGTACTTC.

This CDR3 reads CASSLATGEVETQYF. The CDR3 DNA reads TGTGCCAGCAGCTTAGCAACAGGGGAAGTAGAGACCCAGTACTTC. V usage is TRBV7-2 and J usage is TRBJ2-5; TRBD1 agrees at 7 bases. Trimming removed 0 bases from V and 4 bases from J; junction bases left unmatched: 5. Germline V gene data show CDR1 as SGHTA and CDR2 as FQGNSA. This CDR3 region has 15 residues. The variable domain in full, completed from reference TRBV7-2 and TRBJ2-5, reads GAGVSQSPSNKVTEKGKDVELRCDPISGHTALYWYRQSLGQGLEFLIYFQGNSAPDKSGLPSDRFSAERTGGSVSTLTIQRTQQEDSAVYLCASSLATGEVETQYFGPGTRLLVL.

This clonotype has only a few counts. V is TRBV6-6 and J is TRBJ1-2; D is unresolved. V shed 6 bases and J shed 0 bases, with 14 bases lying between them. This CDR3 comprises 15 residues. Germline V gene lookup returns CDR1 MNHNY and CDR2 SVGAGI (reference sequence). Here the CDR3 reads CASSHRSGANYGYTF. The CDR3 DNA reads as TGTGCCAGCAGCCATAGAAGTGGCGCTAACTATGGCTACACCTTC.

The chain couples TRBV7-2 to TRBJ2-1; tentatively, D is TRBD1 or TRBD2 (6 bases each). The CDR3 is 14 residues long. Per the germline V gene, CDR1 is SGHTA and CDR2 is FQGNSA. Between the trimmed V and J ends, which lost 1 base and 10 bases, there was a span of 14 bases. The CDR3 loop reads CASSLVGGSSEQFF. The CDR3 DNA reads as TGTGCCAGCAGCTTAGTAGGGGGGAGTTCGGAGCAGTTCTTC.

The V and J genes are TRBV5-5 and TRBJ1-1; D is possibly TRBD1 (5 bases). This CDR3 spans 15 amino acids. CDR1 is SGHKS and CDR2 is YYEKEE in the germline V gene (reference sequence). Deletions cut 1 base from V and 1 base from J, with 11 bases between. The CDR3 sequence: CASSLPTGRNTEAFF. For the CDR3, the DNA is TGTGCCAGCAGCTTGCCTACAGGACGGAACACTGAAGCTTTCTTT.

This clonotype was picked up a small number of times. CDR3 in amino acids: CSAPPFLGFHEQYF. As DNA, the CDR3 is TGCAGTGCACCCCCCTTCCTGGGGTTCCACGAGCAGTACTTC. The V gene is TRBV20-1, the J gene TRBJ2-7; no clear D gene. Trimming took off 6 bases at V and 5 bases at J, with 20 bases between the two ends. Germline loops: CDR1 DFQATT, CDR2 SNEGSKA (reference sequence). The CDR3 consists of 14 residues.

This clonotype showed up just once. This chain joins TRBV6-6 and TRBJ1-2; 12 bases line up with TRBD1. V was clipped by 3 bases and J by 4 bases; unmatched bases: 9. This CDR3 spans 17 amino acids. The V gene's germline CDR1 is MNHNY and CDR2 SVGAGI (reference sequence). CDR3 residues: CASSYLTGTGGLYGYTF. The CDR3 DNA is TGTGCCAGCAGTTATTTAACTGGGACAGGGGGCCTCTATGGCTACACCTTC.

The chain recombines TRBV6-6 with TRBJ2-3; the match to TRBD2 covers 9 bases. The CDR3 is 17 amino acids. The germline gives CDR1 MNHNY, CDR2 SVGAGI (reference sequence). Losses at the gene ends were 0 bases for V and 4 bases for J; bases not matched to a gene: 8. The CDR3 DNA reads as TGTGCCAGCAGTTACTCTCTAGCGGGAATGTTGCCAGATACGCAGTATTTT. It translates to CASSYSLAGMLPDTQYF.

The chain links TRBV3-1 to TRBJ2-1; TRBD2 aligns across 10 bases. CDR3 length: 17 residues. Germline lookup yields CDR1 LGHDT and CDR2 YNNKEL (reference sequence). V lost 4 bases to trimming and J lost 9 bases; unmatched junction nucleotides: 15. This CDR3 reads CASSRRGGLAGDGEQFF. The CDR3 DNA reads as TGTGCCAGCAGCCGACGAGGGGGGCTAGCGGGAGATGGTGAGCAGTTCTTC.

This clonotype has a single count. This rearrangement joins TRBV3-1 to TRBJ2-1; the D is unclear. The germline V gene encodes CDR1 LGHDT and CDR2 YNNKEL (reference sequence). V was trimmed by 1 base and J by 9 bases, leaving 10 bases between them. This CDR3 comprises 13 residues. CDR3 sequence (DNA): TGTGCCAGCAGCCAAGGGTTGCGGACTGAGCAGTTCTTC. It codes for CASSQGLRTEQFF.

Of note for this clonotype: This may be a read error, as it is one base from a much larger clone. The chain carries TRBV7-9 and TRBJ2-7; D might be TRBD1 or TRBD2, each matching 5 bases. V gave up 5 bases and J gave up 7 bases, with 21 bases separating them. Germline V gene lookup returns CDR1 SEHNR and CDR2 FQNEAQ (reference sequence). This CDR3 region has 15 residues. The CDR3 nucleotides read TGTGCCAGCAGCGCGAGGGGCGGCAACAACAATGAGCAGTACTTC. This gives the protein CASSARGGNNNEQYF.

A few counts support this clonotype. V is TRBV3-1 and J is TRBJ1-1; possibly TRBD1 for D (5 bases). The CDR3 has 15 residues. V dropped 1 base and J dropped 0 bases, with 9 bases sitting between them. Germline V gives CDR1 LGHDT, CDR2 YNNKEL (reference sequence). CDR3 amino acids: CASSQGGKMNTEAFF. In DNA form, the CDR3 reads TGTGCCAGCAGCCAAGGGGGGAAAATGAACACTGAAGCTTTCTTT. Full variable domain (outside the CDR3, taken from reference TRBV3-1 and TRBJ1-1): DTAVSQTPKYLVTQMGNDKSIKCEQNLGHDTMYWYKQDSKKFLKIMFSYNNKELIINETVPNRFSPKSPDKAHLNLHINSLELGDSAVYFCASSQGGKMNTEAFFGQGTRLTVV.